This T cell receptor (beta chain) emerged from a study of blood T cell repertoires in COVID-19. Looking at the study overall: The study drew acute and convalescent COVID-19 samples from the United States, Italy and Spain.

V lost 3 bases and J lost 8; bases outside the gene matches: 13. CDR3 size: 17 residues. Looked up from germline, CDR1 is MGHDK and CDR2 is SYGVNS. This table comes from immunoSEQ multiplex PCR, and its TCRdb copy is limited to in-frame clones, with some not included. The sample carries over 60,000 clones, approximately 80% recorded once. Source material: peripheral blood. This sequence joins TRBV25-1 and TRBJ1-4, with 9 bases matching TRBD1. The clonotype originates from a man aged 50 or older with COVID-19, enrolled during active disease. CDR3 protein: CASSDSPMGQGGEKLFF. CDR3 sequence (DNA): TGTGCCAGCAGTGATTCCCCCATGGGACAGGGTGGCGAAAAACTGTTTTTT.